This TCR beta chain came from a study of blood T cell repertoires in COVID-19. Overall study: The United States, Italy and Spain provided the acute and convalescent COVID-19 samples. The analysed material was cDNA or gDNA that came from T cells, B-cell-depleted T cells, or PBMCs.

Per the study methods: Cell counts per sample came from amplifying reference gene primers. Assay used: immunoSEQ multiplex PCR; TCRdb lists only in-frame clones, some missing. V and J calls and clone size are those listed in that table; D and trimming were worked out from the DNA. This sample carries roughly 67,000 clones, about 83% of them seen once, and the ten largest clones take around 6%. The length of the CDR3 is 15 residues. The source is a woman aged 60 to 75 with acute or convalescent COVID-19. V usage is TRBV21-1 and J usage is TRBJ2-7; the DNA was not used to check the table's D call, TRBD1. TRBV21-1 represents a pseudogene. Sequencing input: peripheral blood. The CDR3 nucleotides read TGTGCCAGCAGCCTAAGGACAGTTAGCTCCTACGAGCAGTACTTC. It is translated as CASSLRTVSSYEQYF.